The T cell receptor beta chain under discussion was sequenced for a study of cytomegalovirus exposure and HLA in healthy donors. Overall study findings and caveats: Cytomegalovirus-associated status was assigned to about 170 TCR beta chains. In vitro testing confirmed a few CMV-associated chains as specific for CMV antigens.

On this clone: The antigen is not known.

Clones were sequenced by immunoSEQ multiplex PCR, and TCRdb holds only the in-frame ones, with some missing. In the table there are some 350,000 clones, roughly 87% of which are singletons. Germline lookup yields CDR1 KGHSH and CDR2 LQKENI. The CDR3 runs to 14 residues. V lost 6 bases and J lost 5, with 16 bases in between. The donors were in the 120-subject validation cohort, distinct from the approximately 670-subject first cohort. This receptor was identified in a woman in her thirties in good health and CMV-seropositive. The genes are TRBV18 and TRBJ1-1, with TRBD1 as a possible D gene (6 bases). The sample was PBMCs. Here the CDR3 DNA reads TGTGCCAGCTCGCGCGACGGAGGGGGGACTGAAGCTTTCTTT. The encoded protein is CASSRDGGGTEAFF.